This T cell receptor beta chain came from a study of blood T cell repertoires in COVID-19. Study overall: Samples representing acute and convalescent COVID-19 were sourced from the United States, Italy and Spain. Sources were T cells, B-cell-depleted T cells, or PBMCs; the material itself was cDNA or gDNA.

The J segment lost 9 bases and the V segment lost 5 bases, leaving 7 bases of the junction unmatched. CDR3 length: 15 residues. Germline loops: CDR1 MRHNA, CDR2 SNTAGT. Participants' reported clinical history set cohort assignment. Someone with COVID-19 had been met by exposed participants within 2 weeks before study entry. Libraries were prepared by immunoSEQ multiplex PCR; TCRdb keeps only in-frame clonotypes and omits some of them. The table includes about 190,000 clones, over 80% detected once. This sequence originates from a woman under 40 who had been exposed to COVID-19. Sequences were obtained from PBMCs or T cells enriched from blood (not recorded which). The chain is built from TRBV6-4 and TRBJ1-6, with TRBD1 matching over 10 bases. The CDR3 region has the DNA TGTGCCAGCAGTCCTGGACAGGGGGACGGTTCACCCCTCCACTTT. Translated, it gives CASSPGQGDGSPLHF.